Following are 5 T cell receptor beta chains from one sample sequenced in a study of blood T cell repertoires in COVID-19. The assay was immunoSEQ multiplex PCR, and TCRdb's table has in-frame clones only and misses some. The table includes 240,000 or so clones, more than 85% detected once. Material: peripheral blood. The origin of the receptors is a woman between 70 and 85 years old with active or convalescent COVID-19.

The chain carries TRBV11-2 and TRBJ1-5, with D perhaps TRBD1 (5 bases). Trimming left V 1 base short and J 1 base short, with 14 bases between. CDR3 length: 17 amino acids. CDR1 and CDR2 (germline): SGHAT, FQNNGV. As DNA, the CDR3 is TGTGCCAGCAGCTTAGGGACACCTAAGGGGAGCAATCAGCCCCAGCATTTT. Translated, it gives CASSLGTPKGSNQPQHF.

The CDR3 reads CASSHLHRDREDSPLHF. The CDR3 bases are TGTGCCAGCAGCCACCTTCACCGGGACAGGGAAGATTCACCCCTCCACTTT. The chain links TRBV14 to TRBJ1-6; 9 nucleotides align to TRBD1. The CDR3 has 17 residues. V shed 3 bases and J 8 bases; nucleotides not matched to a gene: 11. Germline lookup yields CDR1 SGHDN and CDR2 FVKESK. The variable domain in full, completed from reference TRBV14 and TRBJ1-6, reads EAGVTQFPSHSVIEKGQTVTLRCDPISGHDNLYWYRRVMGKEIKFLLHFVKESKQDESGMPNNRFLAERTGGTYSTLKVQPAELEDSGVYFCASSHLHRDREDSPLHFGNGTRLTVT.

The rearrangement uses TRBV5-1 and TRBJ2-3, with TRBD2 identical over 12 bases. Losses at the gene ends were 0 bases for V and 6 bases for J; bases not matched to a gene: 8. This CDR3 comprises 17 residues. In germline, CDR1 is SGHRS, CDR2 YFSETQ. CDR3 nucleotides: TGCGCCAGCAGCTTGGAACTAGCGGGGGGCTCCGGGGATACGCAGTATTTT. Its protein is CASSLELAGGSGDTQYF. The variable domain in full, with the rest retrieved from reference TRBV5-1 and TRBJ2-3, is KAGVTQTPRYLIKTRGQQVTLSCSPISGHRSVSWYQQTPGQGLQFLFEYFSETQRNKGNFPGRFSGRQFSNSRSEMNVSTLELGDSALYLCASSLELAGGSGDTQYFGPGTRLTVL.

This clone was counted between two and nine times. The rearrangement links TRBV18 to TRBJ2-1; tentative D call: TRBD2 (6 bases). The CDR3 is 15 amino acids. V shed 3 bases and J shed 2 bases, with 11 bases lying between them. Germline lookup yields CDR1 KGHSH and CDR2 LQKENI. CDR3 nucleotides: TGTGCCAGCTCACCCGCTAGCGCAGCCTACAATGAGCAGTTCTTC. It is translated as CASSPASAAYNEQFF.

The chain links TRBV2 to TRBJ1-5; D may be TRBD1 (5 bases). Trimming pared 6 bases from V and 1 base from J, leaving 13 bases between. Germline-derived CDR1 and CDR2 are SNHLY and FYNNEI. The CDR3 spans 15 residues. The CDR3 loop reads CASSAREGSNQPQHF. The CDR3 DNA is TGTGCCAGCAGCGCGCGGGAGGGGAGCAATCAGCCCCAGCATTTT.